A selection of T cell receptor beta chains follows, all from one sample in a study of T cells after yellow fever vaccination. In TCRdb, the 5' RACE reads were re-called with MiXCR into one record per CDR3 protein. This sample has about 57,000 distinct CDR3 sequences, with approximately 7.4% found just once. Specimen: CD8+ T cells sorted from PBMCs, collected 15 days after the yellow fever booster vaccination. The receptors come from a young man who received the YFV17D yellow fever vaccine. The CDR3 runs from the conserved cysteine through the conserved F or W. A D gene is named only where the DNA matches it firmly. The size entry is marked missing in some rows and otherwise reads once, few, many or a size class.

D	J	size	V	length	CDR3	DNA
.	TRBJ1-5	.	TRBV2	16	CASSEGTDHSNQPQHF	TGTGCCAGCAGCGAGGGGACGGACCATAGCAATCAGCCCCAGCATTTT
.	TRBJ2-3	many	TRBV7-8	15	CASSLALGNTDTQYF	TGTGCCAGCAGCTTAGCTTTGGGTAATACAGATACGCAGTATTTT
.	TRBJ2-3	many	TRBV12-3/TRBV12-4	15	CASSFGGRVTDTQYF	TGTGCCAGCAGTTTTGGGGGGAGAGTCACAGATACGCAGTATTTT
.	TRBJ2-1	many	TRBV4-1	15	CASSQDPAAYNEQFF	TGCGCCAGCAGCCAAGATCCGGCTGCCTACAATGAGCAGTTCTTC
.	TRBJ1-6	.	TRBV20-1	15	CSARELSRNNSPLHF	TGCAGTGCTAGAGAGTTAAGCCGCAATAATTCACCCCTCCACTTT
.	TRBJ2-1	many	TRBV4-3	17	CASSQSPRRASYNEQFF	TGCGCCAGCAGCCAAAGCCCTCGGCGAGCGAGCTACAATGAGCAGTTCTTC
.	TRBJ2-5	.	TRBV28	13	CASSLVVGETQYF	TGTGCCAGCAGTTTAGTTGTGGGGGAGACCCAGTACTTC
TRBD2	TRBJ2-7	.	TRBV19	18	CASSAFTSGRDSAYEQYF	TGTGCCAGTAGTGCCTTTACTAGCGGGAGAGACAGCGCCTACGAGCAGTACTTC
.	TRBJ2-7	.	TRBV6-4	19	CACCPSRSVGVSETYEQYF	TGTGCCTGCTGTCCCAGCCGAAGTGTCGGGGTCTCAGAAACCTACGAGCAGTACTTC
.	TRBJ2-7	many	TRBV7-9	14	CASSLGGGRSEQYF	TGTGCCAGCAGCTTAGGAGGAGGGAGGAGCGAGCAGTACTTC
.	TRBJ2-7	.	TRBV6-2/TRBV6-3	14	CASSPQRTSYEQYF	TGTGCCAGCAGCCCACAACGGACAAGCTACGAGCAGTACTTC
TRBD2	TRBJ2-1	many	TRBV7-9	13	CASSISGSVGQFF	TGTGCCAGCAGCATCAGCGGGAGCGTCGGGCAGTTCTTC
.	TRBJ2-1	many	TRBV7-2	14	CASSGSDSYNEQFF	TGTGCCAGCAGCGGTAGCGATTCCTACAATGAGCAGTTCTTC
.	TRBJ1-1	many	TRBV20-1	14	CSARDLLGGGEAFF	TGCAGTGCTAGAGATCTTTTGGGGGGCGGCGAAGCTTTCTTT
.	TRBJ2-2	many	TRBV10-3	16	CAISDLGTLNTGELFF	TGTGCCATCAGTGACCTCGGCACCTTAAACACCGGGGAGCTGTTTTTT
.	TRBJ2-6	many	TRBV20-1	15	CSARDESSGANVLTF	TGCAGTGCTAGAGATGAAAGCTCTGGGGCCAACGTCCTGACTTTC